This record looks at one T cell receptor (beta chain) sequence and its context. This clonotype was recorded many times. Which antigen it targets is not known. No base quality values were provided; no much bigger clone lies one nucleotide off. From a lookup of the germline V gene, CDR1 and CDR2 are SQVTM and ANQGSEA. The CDR3 runs 13 amino acids, cysteine and phenylalanine included. Only the CDR3 DNA stays, 39 bases, in frame from base 1. Deletion took 1 base off V and 2 bases off J, with a span of 6 bases between the germline ends. This sample was included in a study of T cell repertoires in cytomegalovirus infection (dated by TCRdb to the late 2010s). Turning to the overall study: Donor HLA type was relevant to the analysis, as public TCR beta signatures indicated carriage of CMV infection together with the matching HLA type. Study-level results and caveats: In both this cohort and an independent cohort of several hundred donors, the cumulative frequency of public TCR beta family members distinguished carriers of CMV infection plus the relevant HLA type. The ex vivo response was dominated by HLA-C-restricted CMV-specific TCR beta clonotypes, which also provided the single most frequent clonotype in two of eight donors.

The run used an Illumina HiSeq 1500. Starting from the raw public reads, TCRdb applied fastp trimming at Q25, assembled clones with MiXCR and retained in-frame beta chains. Entries are consolidated by CDR3 protein sequence, retaining the most common genes and DNA. The sample records 200,000 to 300,000 distinct CDR3 sequences, approximately 9.1% of which are singletons. The ten largest clones capture over 12% of the sample. The clonotype was recovered from a human donor in good health (CMV status not recorded). Some clones in this sample may be carry-over from other donors' samples. The sequence joins TRBV29-1 to TRBJ1-3, with a weak D call of TRBD1 (5 bases match). The material sequenced was PBMCs. For the CDR3, the sequence is CSVEGGAGNTIYF. The nucleotide sequence reads TGCAGCGTTGAAGGAGGGGCTGGAAACACCATATATTTT.